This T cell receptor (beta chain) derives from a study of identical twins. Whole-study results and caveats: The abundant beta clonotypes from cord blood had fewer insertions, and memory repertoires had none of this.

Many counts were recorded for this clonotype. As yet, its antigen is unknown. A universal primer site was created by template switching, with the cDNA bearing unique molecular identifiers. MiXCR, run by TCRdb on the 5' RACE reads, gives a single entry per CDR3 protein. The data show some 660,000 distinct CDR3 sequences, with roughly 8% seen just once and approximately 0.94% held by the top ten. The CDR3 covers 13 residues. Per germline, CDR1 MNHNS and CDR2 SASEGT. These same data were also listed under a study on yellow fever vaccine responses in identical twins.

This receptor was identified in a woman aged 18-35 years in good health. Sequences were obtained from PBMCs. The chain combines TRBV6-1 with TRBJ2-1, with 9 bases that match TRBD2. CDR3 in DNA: TGTGCAGTAAGCTTAGCGGGGGCTAATGAGCAGTTCTTC. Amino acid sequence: CAVSLAGANEQFF.